This T cell receptor beta chain was captured by sequencing in a study of tissue T cells after allogeneic stem cell transplantation. Germline V CDR1 and CDR2: GTSNPN, SVGIG (reference sequence). CDR3 size: 16 residues. J gave up 3 bases and V 4 bases, and 12 bases lay outside the gene matches. Comparators were a few non-transplant cancer patients without known GI disease. Whole-study findings and limits: Within patients, tissue anatomy strongly shaped TCR repertoire composition. Only a limited share of tissue TCRs appeared in blood or spleen.

As to this clone: Its antigen remains unidentified.

Produced via immunoSEQ multiplex PCR; TCRdb's table is partial and in-frame only. The sample lists 8,000 to 10,000 clones; 60% were seen once. The J gene is TRBJ2-5, the V gene TRBV30; 9 bases are a match to TRBD1. The sequence came from a woman aged 18-50 years with breast cancer. The material was tissue from the jejunum, obtained at autopsy. The chain's CDR3 is CAWTGTGRRGEETQYF. CDR3 in DNA: TGTGCCTGGACCGGGACAGGGAGAAGGGGCGAAGAGACCCAGTACTTC.